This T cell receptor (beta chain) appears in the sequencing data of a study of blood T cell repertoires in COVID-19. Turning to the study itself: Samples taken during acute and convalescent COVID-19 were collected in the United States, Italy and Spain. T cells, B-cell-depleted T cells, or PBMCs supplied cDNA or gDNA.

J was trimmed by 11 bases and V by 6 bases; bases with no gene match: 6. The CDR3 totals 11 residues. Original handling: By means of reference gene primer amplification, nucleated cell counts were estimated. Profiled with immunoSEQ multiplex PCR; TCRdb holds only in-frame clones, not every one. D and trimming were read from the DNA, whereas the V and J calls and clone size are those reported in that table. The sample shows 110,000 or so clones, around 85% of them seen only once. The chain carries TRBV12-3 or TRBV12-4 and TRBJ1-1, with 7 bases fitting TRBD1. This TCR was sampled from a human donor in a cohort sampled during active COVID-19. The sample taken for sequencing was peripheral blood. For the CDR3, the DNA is TGTGCCAGCAGCCAGACAGGGATGGCTTTCTTT. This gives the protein CASSQTGMAFF.